This T cell receptor beta chain originates from a study of T cell changes during pregnancy in multiple sclerosis. Trimming took off 9 bases at V and 0 bases at J, with 18 bases between the two ends. Germline V gene data show CDR1 as LNHDA and CDR2 as SQIVND (reference sequence). The CDR3 totals 16 residues. Assay used: immunoSEQ multiplex PCR; TCRdb lists only in-frame clones, some missing. Here the sample spans about 100,000 clones, almost 95% being singletons. This sequence joins TRBV19 and TRBJ1-5, with D possibly matching TRBD1 (6 bases). Sequencing used peripheral blood, obtained before pregnancy. The source is a female donor with multiple sclerosis, enrolled in a pregnancy study. The CDR3 sequence: CASLDSPMISNQPQHF. The CDR3 DNA sequence: TGTGCCAGCCTGGACAGTCCCATGATTAGCAATCAGCCCCAGCATTTT.